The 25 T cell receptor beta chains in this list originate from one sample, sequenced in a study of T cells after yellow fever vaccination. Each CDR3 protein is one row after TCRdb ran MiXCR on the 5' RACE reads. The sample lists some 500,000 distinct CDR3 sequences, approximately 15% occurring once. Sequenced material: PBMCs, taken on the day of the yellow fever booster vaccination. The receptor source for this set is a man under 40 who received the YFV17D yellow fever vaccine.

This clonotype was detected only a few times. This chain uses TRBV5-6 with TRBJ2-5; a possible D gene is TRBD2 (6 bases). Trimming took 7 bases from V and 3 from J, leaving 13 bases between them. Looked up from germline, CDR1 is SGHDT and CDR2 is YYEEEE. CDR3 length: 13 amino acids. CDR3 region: CASPGSREETQYF. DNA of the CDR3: TGTGCCAGCCCCGGGAGCAGAGAAGAGACCCAGTACTTC.

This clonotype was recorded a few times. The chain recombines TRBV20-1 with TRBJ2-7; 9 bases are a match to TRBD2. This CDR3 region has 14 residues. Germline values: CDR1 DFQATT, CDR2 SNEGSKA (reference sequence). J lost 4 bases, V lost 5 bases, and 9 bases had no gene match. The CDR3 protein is CSADQGLAWYEQYF. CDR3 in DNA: TGCAGTGCTGATCAGGGACTAGCTTGGTACGAGCAGTACTTC.

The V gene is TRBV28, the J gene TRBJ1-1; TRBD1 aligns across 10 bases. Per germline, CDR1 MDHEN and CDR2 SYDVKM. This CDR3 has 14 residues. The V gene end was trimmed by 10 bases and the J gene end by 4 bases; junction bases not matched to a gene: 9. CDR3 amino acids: CAIRQGAQVTEAFF. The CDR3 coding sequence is TGTGCCATCCGACAGGGGGCGCAGGTCACTGAAGCTTTCTTT. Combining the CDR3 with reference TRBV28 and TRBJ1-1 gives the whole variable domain DVKVTQSSRYLVKRTGEKVFLECVQDMDHENMFWYRQDPGLGLRLIYFSYDVKMKEKGDIPEGYSVSREKKERFSLILESASTNQTSMYLCAIRQGAQVTEAFFGQGTRLTVV.

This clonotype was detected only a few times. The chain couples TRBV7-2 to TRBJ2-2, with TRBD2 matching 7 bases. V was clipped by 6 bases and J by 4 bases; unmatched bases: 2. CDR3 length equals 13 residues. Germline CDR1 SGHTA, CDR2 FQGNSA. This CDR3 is CASRAGTTGELFF. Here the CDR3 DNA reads TGTGCCAGCAGAGCGGGAACCACCGGGGAGCTGTTTTTT.

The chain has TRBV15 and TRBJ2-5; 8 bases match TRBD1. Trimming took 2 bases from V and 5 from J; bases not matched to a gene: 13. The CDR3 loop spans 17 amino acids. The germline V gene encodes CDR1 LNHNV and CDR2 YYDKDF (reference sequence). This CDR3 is CATSRSLPAGGAETQYF. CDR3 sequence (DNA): TGTGCCACCAGCAGATCCTTACCCGCAGGGGGCGCGGAGACCCAGTACTTC.

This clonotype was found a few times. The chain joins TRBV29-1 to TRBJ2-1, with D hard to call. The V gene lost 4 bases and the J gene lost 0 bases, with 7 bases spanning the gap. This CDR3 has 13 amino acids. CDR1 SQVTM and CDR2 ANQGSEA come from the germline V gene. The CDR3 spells CSVGRSSYNEQFF. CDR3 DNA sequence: TGCAGCGTTGGTAGATCCTCCTACAATGAGCAGTTCTTC.

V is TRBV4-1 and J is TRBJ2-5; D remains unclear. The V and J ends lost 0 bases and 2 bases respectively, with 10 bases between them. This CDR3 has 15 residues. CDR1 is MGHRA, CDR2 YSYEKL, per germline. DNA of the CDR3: TGCGCCAGCAGCCAAGAATGGTACCAACAAGAGACCCAGTACTTC. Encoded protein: CASSQEWYQQETQYF.

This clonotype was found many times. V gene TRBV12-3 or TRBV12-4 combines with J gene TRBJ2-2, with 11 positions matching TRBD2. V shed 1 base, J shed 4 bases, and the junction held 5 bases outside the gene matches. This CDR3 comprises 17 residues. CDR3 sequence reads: CASSLVALAGVTGELFF. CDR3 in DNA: TGTGCCAGCAGTTTAGTTGCACTAGCGGGAGTCACCGGGGAGCTGTTTTTT.

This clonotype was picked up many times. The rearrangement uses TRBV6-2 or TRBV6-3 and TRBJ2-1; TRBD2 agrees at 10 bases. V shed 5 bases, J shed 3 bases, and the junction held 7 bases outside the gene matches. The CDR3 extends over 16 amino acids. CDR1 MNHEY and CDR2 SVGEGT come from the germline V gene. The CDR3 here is CASSALGLAHYNEQFF. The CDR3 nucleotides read TGTGCCAGCAGTGCCTTGGGACTAGCGCACTACAATGAGCAGTTCTTC.

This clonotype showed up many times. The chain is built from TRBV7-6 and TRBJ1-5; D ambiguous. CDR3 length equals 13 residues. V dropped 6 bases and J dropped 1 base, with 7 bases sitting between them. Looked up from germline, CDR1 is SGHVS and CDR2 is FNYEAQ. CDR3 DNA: TGTGCCAGCAGGCAGAAAAGCAATCAGCCCCAGCATTTT. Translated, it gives CASRQKSNQPQHF.

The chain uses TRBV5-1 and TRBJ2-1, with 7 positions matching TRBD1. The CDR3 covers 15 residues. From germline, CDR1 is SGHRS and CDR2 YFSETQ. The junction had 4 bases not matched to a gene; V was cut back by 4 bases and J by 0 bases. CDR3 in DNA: TGCGCCAGCAGCGAAGGGGGCCTCTCCTACAATGAGCAGTTCTTC. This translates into CASSEGGLSYNEQFF.

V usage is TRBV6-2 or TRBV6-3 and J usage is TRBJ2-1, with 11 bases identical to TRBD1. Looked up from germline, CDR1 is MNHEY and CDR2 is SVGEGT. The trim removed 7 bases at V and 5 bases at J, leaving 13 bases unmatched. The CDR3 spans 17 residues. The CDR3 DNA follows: TGTGCCAGCACCCAAAATGCCCCGGGACAGGGGGACAATGAGCAGTTCTTC. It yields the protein CASTQNAPGQGDNEQFF.

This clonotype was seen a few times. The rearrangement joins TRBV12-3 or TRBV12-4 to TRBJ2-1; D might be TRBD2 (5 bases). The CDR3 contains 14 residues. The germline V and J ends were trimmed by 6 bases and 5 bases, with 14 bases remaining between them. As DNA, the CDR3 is TGTGCCAGCAGCCTGATTAGCGCGAACAATGAGCAGTTCTTC. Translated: CASSLISANNEQFF.

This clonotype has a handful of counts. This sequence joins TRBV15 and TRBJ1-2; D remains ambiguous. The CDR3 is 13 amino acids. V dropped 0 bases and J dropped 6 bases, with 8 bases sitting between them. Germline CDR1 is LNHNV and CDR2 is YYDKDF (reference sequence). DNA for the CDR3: TGTGCCACCAGCAGAGATATGGCGGATGGCTACACCTTC. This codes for CATSRDMADGYTF.

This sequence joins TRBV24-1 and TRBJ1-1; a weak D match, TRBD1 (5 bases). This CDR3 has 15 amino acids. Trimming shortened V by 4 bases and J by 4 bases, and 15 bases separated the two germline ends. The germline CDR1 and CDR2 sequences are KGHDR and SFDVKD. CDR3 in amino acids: CATSETTGLITEAFF. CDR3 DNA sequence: TGTGCCACCAGTGAAACAACAGGTTTGATCACTGAAGCTTTCTTT.

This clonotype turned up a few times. The CDR3 DNA sequence: TGTGCCAGCAGCTTGGATGGAGGTGGGCACAATGAGCAGTTCTTC. Its translation is CASSLDGGGHNEQFF. This sequence joins TRBV11-3 and TRBJ2-1; D is possibly TRBD2 (5 bases). V lost 3 bases and J 5 bases, leaving 14 bases between the germline ends. From germline, CDR1 is SGHNT and CDR2 YENEEA. The CDR3 runs 15 residues.

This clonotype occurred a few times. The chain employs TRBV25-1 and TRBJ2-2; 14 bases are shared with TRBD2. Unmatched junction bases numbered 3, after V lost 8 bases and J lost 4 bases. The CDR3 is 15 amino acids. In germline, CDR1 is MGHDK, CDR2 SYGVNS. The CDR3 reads CASDGTSGSTGELFF. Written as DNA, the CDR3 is TGTGCCAGCGATGGGACTAGCGGGAGCACCGGGGAGCTGTTTTTT.

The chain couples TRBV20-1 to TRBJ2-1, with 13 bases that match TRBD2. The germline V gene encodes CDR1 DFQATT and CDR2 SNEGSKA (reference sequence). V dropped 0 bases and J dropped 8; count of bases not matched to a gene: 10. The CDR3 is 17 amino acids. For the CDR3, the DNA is TGCAGTGCTAGAGATCCTCGGACTAGCGGGAGTAATTATGAGCAGTTCTTC. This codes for CSARDPRTSGSNYEQFF.

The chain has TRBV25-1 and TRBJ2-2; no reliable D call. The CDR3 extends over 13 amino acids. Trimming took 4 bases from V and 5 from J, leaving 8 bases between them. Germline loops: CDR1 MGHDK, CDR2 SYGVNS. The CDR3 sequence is CASSAWATGELFF. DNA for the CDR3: TGTGCCAGCAGTGCGTGGGCAACCGGGGAGCTGTTTTTT.

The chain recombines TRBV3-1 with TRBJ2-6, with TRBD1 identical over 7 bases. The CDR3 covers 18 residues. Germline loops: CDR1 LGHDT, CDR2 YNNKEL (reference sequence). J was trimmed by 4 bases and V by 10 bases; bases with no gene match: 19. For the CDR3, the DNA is TGTGCCACCACCATCCAAGGACAGGTAGAGCTCGGGGCCAACGTCCTGACTTTC. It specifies CATTIQGQVELGANVLTF.

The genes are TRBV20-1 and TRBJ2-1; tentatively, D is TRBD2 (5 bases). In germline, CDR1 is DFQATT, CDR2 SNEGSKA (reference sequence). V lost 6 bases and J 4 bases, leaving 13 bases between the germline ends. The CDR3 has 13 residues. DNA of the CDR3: TGCAGTGCCATTGAAGGGAGTTACAATGAGCAGTTCTTC. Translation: CSAIEGSYNEQFF.

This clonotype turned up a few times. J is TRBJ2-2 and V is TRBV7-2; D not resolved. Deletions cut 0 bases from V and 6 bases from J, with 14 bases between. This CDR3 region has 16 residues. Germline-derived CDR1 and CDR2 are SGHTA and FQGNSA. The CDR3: CASSLAGHRAPGELFF. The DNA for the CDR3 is TGTGCCAGCAGCTTAGCAGGCCACCGAGCACCCGGGGAGCTGTTTTTT.

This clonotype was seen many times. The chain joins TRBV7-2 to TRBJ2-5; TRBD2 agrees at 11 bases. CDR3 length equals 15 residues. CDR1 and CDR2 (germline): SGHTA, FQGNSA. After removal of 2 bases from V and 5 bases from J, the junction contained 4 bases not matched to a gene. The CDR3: CASSLTSGSLETQYF. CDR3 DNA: TGTGCCAGCAGCTTAACTAGCGGGAGCCTGGAGACCCAGTACTTC.

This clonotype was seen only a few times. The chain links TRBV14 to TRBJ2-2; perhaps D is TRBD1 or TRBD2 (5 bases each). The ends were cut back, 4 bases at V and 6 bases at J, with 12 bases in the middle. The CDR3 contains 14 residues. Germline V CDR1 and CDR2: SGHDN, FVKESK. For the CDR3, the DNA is TGTGCCAGCAGCCGGGGGAGAGGTCCCGGGGAGCTGTTTTTT. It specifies CASSRGRGPGELFF.

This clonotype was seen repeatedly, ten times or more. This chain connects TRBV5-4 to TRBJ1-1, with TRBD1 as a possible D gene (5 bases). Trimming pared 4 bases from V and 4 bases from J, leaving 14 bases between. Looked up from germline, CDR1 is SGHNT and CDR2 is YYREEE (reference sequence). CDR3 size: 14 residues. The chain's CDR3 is CASSRTQGGTEAFF. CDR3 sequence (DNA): TGTGCCAGCAGCCGGACCCAGGGCGGCACTGAAGCTTTCTTT.